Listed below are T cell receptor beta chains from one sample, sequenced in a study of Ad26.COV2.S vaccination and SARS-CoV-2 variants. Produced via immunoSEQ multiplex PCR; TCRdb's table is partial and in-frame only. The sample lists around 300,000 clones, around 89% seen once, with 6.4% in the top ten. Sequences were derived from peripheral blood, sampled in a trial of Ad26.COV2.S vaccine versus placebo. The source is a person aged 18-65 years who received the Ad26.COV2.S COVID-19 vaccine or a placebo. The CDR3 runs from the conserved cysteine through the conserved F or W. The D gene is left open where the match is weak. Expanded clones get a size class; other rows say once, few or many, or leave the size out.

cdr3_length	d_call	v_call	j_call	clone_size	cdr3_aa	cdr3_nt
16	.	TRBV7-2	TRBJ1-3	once	CASSFSVVRPGNTIYF	TGTGCCAGCAGCTTTTCTGTGGTTCGGCCTGGAAACACCATATATTTT
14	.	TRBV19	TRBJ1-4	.	CASTVGRAREKLFF	TGTGCCAGTACCGTAGGAAGGGCCCGGGAAAAACTGTTTTTT
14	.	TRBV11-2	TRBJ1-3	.	CASSLERSGNTIYF	TGTGCCAGCAGCTTAGAACGCTCTGGAAACACCATATATTTT
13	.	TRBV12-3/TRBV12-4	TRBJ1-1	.	CASSLGRSTEAFF	TGTGCCAGCAGCCTAGGCAGGAGCACTGAAGCTTTCTTT
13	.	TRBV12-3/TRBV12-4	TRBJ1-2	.	CASSGGSRYGYTF	TGTGCCAGCAGTGGGGGCAGCCGCTATGGCTACACCTTC
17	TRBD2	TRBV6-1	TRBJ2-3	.	CASSEGVSGSRADTQYF	TGTGCCAGCAGTGAAGGGGTTAGCGGGAGCAGGGCAGATACGCAGTATTTT
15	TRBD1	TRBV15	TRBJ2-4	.	CATSRNRDRLNIQYF	TGTGCCACCAGCAGAAACCGGGACAGACTAAACATTCAGTACTTC
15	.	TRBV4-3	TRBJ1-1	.	CASSQPRGLNTEAFF	TGCGCCAGCAGCCAACCCCGCGGATTGAACACTGAAGCTTTCTTT
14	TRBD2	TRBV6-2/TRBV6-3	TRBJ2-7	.	CASSDFGLAKKQYF	TGTGCCAGCAGTGACTTTGGACTAGCGAAAAAGCAGTACTTC
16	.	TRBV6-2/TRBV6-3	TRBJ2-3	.	CASSSGLVLYGDTQYF	TGTGCCAGCAGTTCGGGACTTGTGCTTTATGGGGATACGCAGTATTTT
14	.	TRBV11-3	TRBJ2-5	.	CASSLRTAQETQYF	TGTGCCAGCAGCTTAAGGACAGCACAAGAGACCCAGTACTTC
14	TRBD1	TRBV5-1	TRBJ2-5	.	CASRAGTAQETQYF	TGCGCCAGCAGGGCCGGGACAGCCCAAGAGACCCAGTACTTC
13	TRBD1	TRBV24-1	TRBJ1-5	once	CATSEGTGQPQHF	TGTGCCACCAGTGAGGGGACAGGGCAGCCCCAGCATTTT
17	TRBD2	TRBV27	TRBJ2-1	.	CASRGRLAAYPYNEQFF	TGTGCCAGCAGGGGTCGACTAGCGGCCTATCCCTACAATGAGCAGTTCTTC
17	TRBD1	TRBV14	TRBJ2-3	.	CASSLDGGQGETDTQYF	TGTGCCAGCAGCTTGGACGGCGGACAGGGAGAGACAGATACGCAGTATTTT
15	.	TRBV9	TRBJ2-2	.	CASSVDSLSTGELFF	TGTGCCAGCAGCGTAGATTCCTTGAGCACCGGGGAGCTGTTTTTT
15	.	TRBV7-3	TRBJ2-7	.	CASSTSSTTFYEQYF	TGTGCCAGCAGCACCTCCTCGACAACATTCTACGAGCAGTACTTC
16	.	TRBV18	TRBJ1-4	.	CASSPVGPPPNEKLFF	TGTGCCAGCTCACCGGTCGGACCGCCGCCTAATGAAAAACTGTTTTTT
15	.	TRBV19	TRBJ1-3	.	CASKLQPFSGNTIYF	TGTGCCAGCAAATTACAGCCGTTCTCTGGAAACACCATATATTTT
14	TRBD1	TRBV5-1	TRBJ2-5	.	CASSSGQAQETQYF	TGCGCCAGCAGCTCCGGACAGGCCCAAGAGACCCAGTACTTC
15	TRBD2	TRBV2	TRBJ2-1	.	CASNSGASSYNEQFF	TGTGCCAGCAATAGCGGGGCAAGCTCCTACAATGAGCAGTTCTTC
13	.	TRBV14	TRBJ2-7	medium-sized	CASSQDTGYEQYF	TGTGCCAGCAGCCAAGATACGGGATACGAGCAGTACTTC
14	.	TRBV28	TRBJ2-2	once	CASHTRRNTGELFF	TGTGCCAGCCATACTCGTAGGAACACCGGGGAGCTGTTTTTT
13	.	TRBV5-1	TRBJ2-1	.	CASSLDRINEQFF	TGCGCCAGCAGCTTGGACAGAATAAATGAGCAGTTCTTC
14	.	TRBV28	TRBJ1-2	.	CASNRDTRIYGYTF	TGTGCCAGCAATCGGGACACCAGGATCTATGGCTACACCTTC
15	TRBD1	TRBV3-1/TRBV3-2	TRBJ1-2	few	CASSQADRINYGYTF	TGTGCCAGCAGCCAAGCGGACAGGATTAACTATGGCTACACCTTC
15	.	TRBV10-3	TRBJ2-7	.	CASKLQSGGAYEQYF	TGTGCCTCGAAACTTCAGAGCGGTGGGGCCTACGAGCAGTACTTC